This TCR beta chain appears in the sequencing data of a study of graft-versus-host responses after intestinal transplantation. TCRdb's copy holds only in-frame clones and misses some; the assay was immunoSEQ multiplex PCR. In the table there are about 7,000 clones, about a third of which are singletons. The authors combined approximately 200,000 CFSE-labeled responder cells with approximately 200,000 irradiated, violet-dye-labeled stimulator cells in plates. Following the reaction, CD3+CD4+ and CD3+CD8+ responders that were proliferating and CFSE-low underwent sorting. Per germline, CDR1 SGHDN and CDR2 FVKESK. V shed 2 bases and J shed 0 bases, with 4 bases lying between them. This CDR3 has 13 amino acids.

This sequence was found in a human patient who was an organ donor for intestinal transplantation. This chain uses TRBV14 with TRBJ1-2; no clear D gene. Material: alloreactive CD8+ T cells from a mixed lymphocyte reaction culture, obtained before transplantation. The subset is: CFSE-low proliferating T cells sorted from roughly six-day pre-transplant mixed lymphocyte reaction (GvH or HvG direction). The CDR3 here is CASSQTPNYGYTF. The CDR3 nucleotides read TGTGCCAGCAGCCAAACACCTAACTATGGCTACACCTTC.